Described below is a single T cell receptor (beta chain) sequence and its context. Its specificity is not known. The entry originates in a study of T cell responses to AZD1222 COVID-19 vaccine. V was shortened by 4 bases and J by 0 bases, with 24 bases between the two germline ends. The CDR3 runs to 19 residues. Germline CDR1 reads MNHNS; CDR2 reads SASEGT. Broader study findings: The study found Spike-specific TCR breadth and depth rose after two AZD1222 doses.

Repertoires were generated with immunoSEQ multiplex PCR, while TCRdb's copy carries only in-frame clones and drops some. The repertoire holds 150,000 to 180,000 clones, more than 85% seen once, with just under 7% in the top ten. The chain uses TRBV6-1 and TRBJ1-1; no clear D. The sample here was peripheral blood, taken after recovery from COVID-19. The receptor's source is an adult who had recovered from COVID-19. CDR3: CASSGGSGRRQLVNTEAFF. Written as DNA, the CDR3 is TGTGCCAGCAGTGGTGGTAGTGGCAGGAGACAACTGGTGAACACTGAAGCTTTCTTT.